The clone carrying this T cell receptor (beta chain) was counted only a few times. Antigen specificity is unknown. Sequencing used immunoSEQ multiplex PCR; TCRdb keeps in-frame clones, though not all of them. The table includes 1,500 to 2,000 clones, about 40% detected once. The data were taken from a study of T cells in localized non-small cell lung cancer. Whole-study findings and limits: A median 57 of the top 100 tumor clones appeared in adjacent lung.

There are 16 residues in the CDR3. The sequence was collected from a woman between 35 and 75 years old with stage I lung adenocarcinoma. The rearrangement uses TRBV1 and TRBJ1-4; TRBD1, the table's D call, lacks a check against the DNA. TRBV1 has pseudogene status. This specimen consisted of lung tumor tissue, obtained before any cancer treatment. The CDR3 bases are TGCGCCAGCAGCCAAGAGGTTTTGGGCAGGGAAGAAAAACTGTTTTTT. It translates to CASSQEVLGREEKLFF.